This record concerns one T cell receptor (beta chain) sequence. Its antigen remains unknown. The V gene's germline CDR1 is SNHLY and CDR2 FYNNEI. The CDR3 consists of 14 residues. V was clipped by 5 bases and J by 3 bases, with 11 bases between them. MiXCR, applied by TCRdb to the 5' RACE reads, yields one record per CDR3 protein. The sample records around 320,000 distinct CDR3 sequences, 8.7% being singletons. This entry belongs to a study of T cells after yellow fever vaccination. Study-level points and caveats: Researchers noted that a small share of clonotypes showed up in both CD4 and CD8 compartments.

This rearrangement joins TRBV2 to TRBJ2-1; possibly TRBD1 for D (7 bases). The sample here was CD4+ T cells sorted from PBMCs, taken 5 days after the yellow fever booster vaccination. This sequence originates from a man between 18 and 29 years old who received the YFV17D yellow fever vaccine. The CDR3 loop is CASSPRGDYNEQFF. In DNA form, the CDR3 reads TGTGCCAGCAGTCCCAGGGGGGACTACAATGAGCAGTTCTTC.